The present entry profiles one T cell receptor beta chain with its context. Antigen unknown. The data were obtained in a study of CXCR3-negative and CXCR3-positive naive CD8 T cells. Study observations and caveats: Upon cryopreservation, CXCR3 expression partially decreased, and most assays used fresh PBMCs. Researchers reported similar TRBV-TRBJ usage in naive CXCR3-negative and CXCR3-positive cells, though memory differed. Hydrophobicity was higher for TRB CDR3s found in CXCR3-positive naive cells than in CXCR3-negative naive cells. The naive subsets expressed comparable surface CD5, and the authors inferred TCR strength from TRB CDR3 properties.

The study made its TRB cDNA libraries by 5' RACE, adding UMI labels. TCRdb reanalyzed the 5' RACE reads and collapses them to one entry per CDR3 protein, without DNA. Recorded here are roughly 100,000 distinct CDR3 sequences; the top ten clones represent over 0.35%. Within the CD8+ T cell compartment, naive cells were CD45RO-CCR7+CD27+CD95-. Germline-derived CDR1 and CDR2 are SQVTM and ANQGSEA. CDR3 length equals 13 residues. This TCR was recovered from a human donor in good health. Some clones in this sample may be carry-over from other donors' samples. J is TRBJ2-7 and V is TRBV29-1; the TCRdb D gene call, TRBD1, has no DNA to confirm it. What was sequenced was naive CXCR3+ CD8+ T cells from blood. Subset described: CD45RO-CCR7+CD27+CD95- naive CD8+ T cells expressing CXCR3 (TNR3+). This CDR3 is CSVEGQVPYEQYF.